Listed below are T cell receptor beta chains from one sample, sequenced in a study of blood T cell repertoires in COVID-19. Repertoires were generated with immunoSEQ multiplex PCR, while TCRdb's copy carries only in-frame clones and drops some. The sample holds roughly 67,000 clones; roughly 83% are singletons and the top ten take around 6%. Sample: peripheral blood. The receptors were sampled from a woman aged 55-69 years with acute or convalescent COVID-19. The CDR3 runs from the conserved cysteine through the conserved F or W. D genes are given only for firm matches. Size is omitted from some rows. Given values are once, few, many or a class for expanded clones.

-	-	TRBJ1-5	TRBV7-9	CASSQGDQPQHF	TGTGCCAGCAGCCAGGGTGATCAGCCCCAGCATTTT
-	TRBD2	TRBJ2-3	TRBV3-1/TRBV3-2	CASSQEGLAATDTQYF	TGTGCCAGCAGCCAGGAAGGACTAGCGGCCACAGATACGCAGTATTTT
-	-	TRBJ2-1	TRBV3-1/TRBV3-2	CASSQAAGYNEQFF	TGTGCCAGCAGCCAAGCCGCAGGTTACAATGAGCAGTTCTTC
-	-	TRBJ1-1	TRBV11-1	CASSLFQNTEAFF	TGTGCCAGCAGCTTATTCCAAAACACTGAAGCTTTCTTT
-	-	TRBJ2-4	TRBV18	CASSPPSLVGDIQYF	TGTGCCAGCTCACCACCGTCCCTGGTCGGGGACATTCAGTACTTC
-	-	TRBJ1-1	TRBV19	CASSNRVAEAFF	TGTGCCAGTAGCAACAGGGTCGCTGAAGCTTTCTTT
-	TRBD2	TRBJ2-7	TRBV10-2	CASSEVLAGGPYSYEQYF	TGCGCCAGCAGTGAGGTTCTAGCGGGGGGCCCATACTCCTACGAGCAGTACTTC
-	-	TRBJ1-1	TRBV2	CATTGDIVNTEAFF	TGTGCCACGACCGGGGACATTGTGAACACTGAAGCTTTCTTT
-	-	TRBJ1-6	TRBV6-6	CASSYSTRSGSPLHF	TGTGCCAGCAGTTACTCGACCCGGTCGGGTTCACCCCTCCACTTT
few	TRBD1	TRBJ1-1	TRBV7-2	CASRTGNMNTEAFF	TGTGCCAGCAGGACAGGGAACATGAACACTGAAGCTTTCTTT
few	-	TRBJ1-4	TRBV5-8	CASGTAEKLFF	TGTGCCAGCGGAACAGCAGAAAAACTGTTTTTT
-	TRBD2	TRBJ2-3	TRBV5-4	CASSLGGRAADTQYF	TGTGCCAGCAGCTTAGGAGGGAGGGCGGCAGATACGCAGTATTTT
-	TRBD1	TRBJ1-2	TRBV10-3	CAISGTGRGYTF	TGTGCCATCAGCGGGACAGGGCGCGGCTACACCTTC
-	TRBD1	TRBJ1-2	TRBV5-5	CASSYSTGAFGGYTF	TGTGCCAGCAGCTACTCGACAGGGGCTTTCGGCGGCTACACCTTC
-	TRBD1	TRBJ2-3	TRBV20-1	CSASDRGIADTQYF	TGCAGTGCTAGTGACAGGGGGATCGCAGATACGCAGTATTTT
-	TRBD1	TRBJ2-3	TRBV5-4	CASSLPPGQVSYF	TGTGCCAGCAGCTTGCCTCCGGGACAGGTCTCCTATTTT
-	-	TRBJ2-2	TRBV5-1	CASSTTPNRDGELFF	TGCGCCAGCAGTACCACCCCCAACAGGGACGGGGAGCTGTTTTTT
-	-	TRBJ1-1	TRBV5-5	CASSLEILRNTEAFF	TGTGCCAGCAGCTTGGAAATCCTGAGGAACACTGAAGCTTTCTTT
few	-	TRBJ1-6	TRBV27	CASNSPGFITLHF	TGTGCCAGCAACAGCCCAGGGTTTATTACCCTCCACTTT
-	-	TRBJ1-4	TRBV6-1	CASSEVLGGLATNEKLFF	TGTGCCAGCAGTGAAGTACTCGGGGGGTTGGCAACTAATGAAAAACTGTTTTTT
-	-	TRBJ2-7	TRBV30	CAWSRGFGYEQYF	TGTGCCTGGAGCCGGGGGTTTGGGTACGAGCAGTACTTC
-	TRBD1	TRBJ1-2	TRBV9	CASSERTGAPNGYTF	TGTGCCAGCAGCGAACGGACAGGGGCTCCCAATGGCTACACCTTC
-	-	TRBJ1-2	TRBV7-2	CASSRQPNYGYTF	TGTGCCAGCAGCCGACAGCCTAACTATGGCTACACCTTC
-	TRBD1	TRBJ2-6	TRBV5-6	CASSWGQVISGANVLTF	TGTGCCAGCAGCTGGGGACAGGTAATCTCTGGGGCCAACGTCCTGACTTTC
once	-	TRBJ1-2	TRBV7-3	CASEIRGGGYTF	TGTGCCAGCGAGATCAGGGGTGGCGGCTACACCTTC
few	-	TRBJ1-5	TRBV6-5	CATRVGNSNQPQHF	TGTGCCACCAGGGTCGGGAATAGCAATCAGCCCCAGCATTTT
once	TRBD1	TRBJ1-2	TRBV24-1	CATRDRGDNYGYTF	TGTGCCACCCGGGACAGGGGTGATAACTATGGCTACACCTTC
-	TRBD1	TRBJ1-1	TRBV5-4	CASSLTGSGEAFF	TGTGCCAGCAGCCTGACAGGGTCGGGTGAAGCTTTCTTT
-	-	TRBJ1-1	TRBV18	CASSPGGGHGTEAFF	TGTGCCAGCTCCCCAGGCGGGGGGCATGGCACTGAAGCTTTCTTT
-	TRBD1	TRBJ1-1	TRBV29-1	CSTDRGRRTEAFF	TGCAGCACCGACAGGGGGCGGAGAACTGAAGCTTTCTTT
few	-	TRBJ2-5	TRBV29-1	CSVDTGNWETQYF	TGCAGCGTTGACACAGGGAATTGGGAGACCCAGTACTTC
-	TRBD1	TRBJ1-2	TRBV5-6	CASSFEQGNYGYTF	TGTGCCAGCAGCTTCGAACAGGGGAACTATGGCTACACCTTC
-	TRBD1	TRBJ2-7	TRBV5-1	CASSPGQLYEQYF	TGCGCCAGCAGCCCGGGACAGCTCTACGAGCAGTACTTC